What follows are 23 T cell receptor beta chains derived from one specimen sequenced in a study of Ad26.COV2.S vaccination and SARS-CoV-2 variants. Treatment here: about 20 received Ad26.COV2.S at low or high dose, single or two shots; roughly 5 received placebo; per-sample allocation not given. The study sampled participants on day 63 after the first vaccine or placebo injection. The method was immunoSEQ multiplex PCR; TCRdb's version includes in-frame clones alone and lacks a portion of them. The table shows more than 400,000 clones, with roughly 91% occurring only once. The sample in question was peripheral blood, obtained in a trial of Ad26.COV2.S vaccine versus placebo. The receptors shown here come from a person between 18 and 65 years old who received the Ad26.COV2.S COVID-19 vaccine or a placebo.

This CDR3 reads CASSGVGPRGYTF. The CDR3 coding sequence is TGTGCCAGCAGTGGGGTGGGGCCGCGGGGCTACACCTTC. This sequence joins TRBV25-1 and TRBJ1-2; TRBD1 might be the D (5 bases). Germline CDR1 reads MGHDK; CDR2 reads SYGVNS. Trimming removed 4 bases from V and 8 bases from J, with 14 bases in between. This CDR3 spans 13 amino acids.

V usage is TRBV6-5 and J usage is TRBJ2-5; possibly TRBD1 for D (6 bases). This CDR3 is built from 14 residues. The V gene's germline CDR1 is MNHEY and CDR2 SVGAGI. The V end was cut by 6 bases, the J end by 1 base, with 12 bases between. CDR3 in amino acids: CASRPTGPQETQYF. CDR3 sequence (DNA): TGTGCCAGCAGACCTACAGGGCCCCAAGAGACCCAGTACTTC.

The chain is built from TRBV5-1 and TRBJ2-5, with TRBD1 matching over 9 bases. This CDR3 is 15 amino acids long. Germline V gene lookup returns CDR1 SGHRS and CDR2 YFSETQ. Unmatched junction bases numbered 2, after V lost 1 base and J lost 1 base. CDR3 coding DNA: TGCGCCAGCAGCTTGACAGGGGGCCTCCAAGAGACCCAGTACTTC. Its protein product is CASSLTGGLQETQYF.

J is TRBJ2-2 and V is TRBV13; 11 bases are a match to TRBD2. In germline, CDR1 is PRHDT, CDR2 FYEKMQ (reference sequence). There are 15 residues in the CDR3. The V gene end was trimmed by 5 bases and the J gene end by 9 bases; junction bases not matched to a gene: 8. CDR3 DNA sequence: TGTGCCAGCAGCCCAGTAGCGGGAGGGCCCCGGGAGCTGTTTTTT. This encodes CASSPVAGGPRELFF.

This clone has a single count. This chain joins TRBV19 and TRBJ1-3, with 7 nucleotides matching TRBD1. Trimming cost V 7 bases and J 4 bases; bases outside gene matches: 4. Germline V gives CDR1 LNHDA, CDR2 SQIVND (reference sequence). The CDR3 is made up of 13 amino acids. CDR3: CASTLGQGNTIYF. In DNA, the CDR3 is TGTGCCAGTACGCTGGGACAGGGAAACACCATATATTTT.

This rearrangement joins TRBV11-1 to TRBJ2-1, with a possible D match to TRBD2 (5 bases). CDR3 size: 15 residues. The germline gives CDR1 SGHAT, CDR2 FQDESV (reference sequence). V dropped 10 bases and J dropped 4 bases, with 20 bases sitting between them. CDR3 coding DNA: TGTGCCATCGACTCCATTGGGAGTGGGTACAATGAGCAGTTCTTC. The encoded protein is CAIDSIGSGYNEQFF.

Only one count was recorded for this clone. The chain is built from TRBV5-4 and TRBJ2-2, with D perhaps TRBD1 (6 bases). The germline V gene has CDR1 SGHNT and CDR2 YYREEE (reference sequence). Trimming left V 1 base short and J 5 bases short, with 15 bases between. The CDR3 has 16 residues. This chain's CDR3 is CASSLRQASRTGELFF. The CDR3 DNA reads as TGTGCCAGCAGCTTGAGACAGGCGTCGCGGACCGGGGAGCTGTTTTTT. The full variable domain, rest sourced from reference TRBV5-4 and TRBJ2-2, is ETGVTQSPTHLIKTRGQQVTLRCSSQSGHNTVSWYQQALGQGPQFIFQYYREEENGRGNFPPRFSGLQFPNYSSELNVNALELDDSALYLCASSLRQASRTGELFFGEGSRLTVL.

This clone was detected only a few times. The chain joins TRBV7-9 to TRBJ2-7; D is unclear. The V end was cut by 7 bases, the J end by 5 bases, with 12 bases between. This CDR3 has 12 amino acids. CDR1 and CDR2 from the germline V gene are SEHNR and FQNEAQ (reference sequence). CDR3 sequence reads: CASKSSQNEQYF. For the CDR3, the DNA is TGTGCCAGCAAGTCAAGTCAGAACGAGCAGTACTTC.

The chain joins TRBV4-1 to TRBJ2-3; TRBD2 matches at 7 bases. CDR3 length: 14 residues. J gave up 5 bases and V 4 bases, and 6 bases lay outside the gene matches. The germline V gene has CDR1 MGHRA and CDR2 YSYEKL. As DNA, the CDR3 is TGCGCCAGCAGCCCCTCTAGCGGCCGAGATACGCAGTATTTT. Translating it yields CASSPSSGRDTQYF.

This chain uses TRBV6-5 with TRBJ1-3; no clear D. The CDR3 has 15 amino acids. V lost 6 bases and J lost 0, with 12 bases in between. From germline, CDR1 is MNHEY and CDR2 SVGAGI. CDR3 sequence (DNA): TGTGCCAGCAGCCTTAGCATTAACTCTGGAAACACCATATATTTT. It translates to CASSLSINSGNTIYF.

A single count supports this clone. The CDR3 DNA reads as TGCAGCGTTGAAGAATATCAACCGGGACAGGGGACCTACGAGCAGTACTTC. Encoded protein: CSVEEYQPGQGTYEQYF. This rearrangement joins TRBV29-1 to TRBJ2-7; 10 positions match TRBD1. CDR3 length: 17 residues. CDR1 is SQVTM and CDR2 is ANQGSEA in the germline V gene. V dropped 0 bases and J dropped 2; count of bases not matched to a gene: 10.

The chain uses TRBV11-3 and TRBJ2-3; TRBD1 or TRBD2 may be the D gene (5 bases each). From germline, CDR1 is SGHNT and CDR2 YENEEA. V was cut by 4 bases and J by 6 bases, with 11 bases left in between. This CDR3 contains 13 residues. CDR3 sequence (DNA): TGTGCCAGCAGCTCGGGACCGACTGATACGCAGTATTTT. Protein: CASSSGPTDTQYF.

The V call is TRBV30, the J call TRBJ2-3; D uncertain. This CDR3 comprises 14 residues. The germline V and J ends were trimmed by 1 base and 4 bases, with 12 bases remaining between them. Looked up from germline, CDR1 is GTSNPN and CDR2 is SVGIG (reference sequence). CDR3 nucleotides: TGTGCCTGGAGTGGCAGTAACCGCCCAGATACGCAGTATTTT. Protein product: CAWSGSNRPDTQYF.

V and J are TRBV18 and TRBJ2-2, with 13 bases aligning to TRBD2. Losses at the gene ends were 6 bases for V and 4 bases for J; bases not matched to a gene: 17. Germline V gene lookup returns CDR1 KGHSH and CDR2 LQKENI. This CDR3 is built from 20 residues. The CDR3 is CASSRLPMTSGRPSTGELFF. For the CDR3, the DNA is TGTGCCAGCTCCCGGCTCCCGATGACTAGCGGGAGGCCTTCCACCGGGGAGCTGTTTTTT.

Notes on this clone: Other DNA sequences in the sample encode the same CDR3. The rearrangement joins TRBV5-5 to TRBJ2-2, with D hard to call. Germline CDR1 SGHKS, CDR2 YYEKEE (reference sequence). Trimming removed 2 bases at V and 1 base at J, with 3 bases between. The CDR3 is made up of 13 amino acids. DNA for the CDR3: TGTGCCAGCAGCTTACAGAACACCGGGGAGCTGTTTTTT. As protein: CASSLQNTGELFF.

The CDR3 reads CSVDRQGNGYTF. The CDR3 nucleotides are TGCAGCGTTGATCGGCAGGGCAATGGCTACACCTTC. The chain links TRBV29-1 to TRBJ1-2; maybe TRBD1 (5 bases). The CDR3 is 12 amino acids. Trimming took off 3 bases at V and 6 bases at J, with 11 bases between the two ends. The germline V gene encodes CDR1 SQVTM and CDR2 ANQGSEA.

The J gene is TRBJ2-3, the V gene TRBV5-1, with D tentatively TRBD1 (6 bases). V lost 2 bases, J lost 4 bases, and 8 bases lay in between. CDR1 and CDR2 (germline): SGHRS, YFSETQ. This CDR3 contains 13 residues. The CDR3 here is CASSFPGADTQYF. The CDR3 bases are TGCGCCAGCAGCTTTCCAGGGGCAGATACGCAGTATTTT. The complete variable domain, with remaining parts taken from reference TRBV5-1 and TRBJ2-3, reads KAGVTQTPRYLIKTRGQQVTLSCSPISGHRSVSWYQQTPGQGLQFLFEYFSETQRNKGNFPGRFSGRQFSNSRSEMNVSTLELGDSALYLCASSFPGADTQYFGPGTRLTVL.

The chain's CDR3 is CSASEVFYEKLFF. DNA for the CDR3: TGCAGTGCTAGTGAGGTTTTTTATGAAAAACTGTTTTTT. This chain links TRBV20-1 with TRBJ1-4, with D unresolved. Trimming cost V 3 bases and J 6 bases, with 11 bases left between them. Germline CDR1 is DFQATT and CDR2 is SNEGSKA (reference sequence). This CDR3 is built from 13 residues.

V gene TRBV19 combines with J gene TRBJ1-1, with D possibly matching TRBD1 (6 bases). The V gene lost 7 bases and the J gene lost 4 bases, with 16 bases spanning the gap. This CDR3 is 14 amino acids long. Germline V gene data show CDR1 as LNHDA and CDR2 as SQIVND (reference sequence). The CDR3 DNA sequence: TGTGCCAGTAACACCGGAGGGGGGAGCACTGAAGCTTTCTTT. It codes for CASNTGGGSTEAFF.

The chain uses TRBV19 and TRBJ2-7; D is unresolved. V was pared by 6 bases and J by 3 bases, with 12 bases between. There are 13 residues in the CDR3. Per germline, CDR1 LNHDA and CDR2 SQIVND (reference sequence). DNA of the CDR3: TGTGCCAGTAGACACAGAAGCTTCTACGAGCAGTACTTC. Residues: CASRHRSFYEQYF.

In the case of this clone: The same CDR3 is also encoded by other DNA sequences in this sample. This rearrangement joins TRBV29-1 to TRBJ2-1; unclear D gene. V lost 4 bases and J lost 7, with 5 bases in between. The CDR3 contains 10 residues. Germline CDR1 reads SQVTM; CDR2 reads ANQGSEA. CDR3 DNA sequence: TGCAGCGTTGGCTCGAATGAGCAGTTCTTC. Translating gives CSVGSNEQFF.

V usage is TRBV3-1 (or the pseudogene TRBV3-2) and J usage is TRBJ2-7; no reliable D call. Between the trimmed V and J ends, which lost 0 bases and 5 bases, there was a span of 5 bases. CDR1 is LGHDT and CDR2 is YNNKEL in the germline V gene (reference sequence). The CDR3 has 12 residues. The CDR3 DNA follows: TGTGCCAGCAGCCAAGAAATCCACGAGCAGTACTTC. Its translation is CASSQEIHEQYF.

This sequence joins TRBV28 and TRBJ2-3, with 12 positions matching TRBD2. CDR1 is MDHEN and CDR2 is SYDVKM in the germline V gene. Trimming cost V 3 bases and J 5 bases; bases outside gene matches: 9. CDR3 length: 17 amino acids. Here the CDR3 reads CASSLRTSGRFVDTQYF. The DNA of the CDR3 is TGTGCCAGCAGTTTGAGAACTAGCGGGAGGTTTGTAGATACGCAGTATTTT.